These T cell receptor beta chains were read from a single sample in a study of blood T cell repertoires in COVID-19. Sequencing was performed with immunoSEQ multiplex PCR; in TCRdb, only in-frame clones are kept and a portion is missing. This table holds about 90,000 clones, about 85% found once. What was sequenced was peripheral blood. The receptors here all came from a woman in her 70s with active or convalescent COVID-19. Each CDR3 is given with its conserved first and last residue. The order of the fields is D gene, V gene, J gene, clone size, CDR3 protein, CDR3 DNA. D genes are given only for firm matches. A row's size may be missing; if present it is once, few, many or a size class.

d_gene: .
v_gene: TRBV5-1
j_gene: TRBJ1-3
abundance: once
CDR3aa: CASSIGTFEGNTIYF
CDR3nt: TGCGCCAGCAGCATCGGGACTTTTGAGGGAAACACCATATATTTT

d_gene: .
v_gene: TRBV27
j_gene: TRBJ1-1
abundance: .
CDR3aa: CASSSGWNTEAFF
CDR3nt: TGTGCCAGCAGTTCAGGATGGAACACTGAAGCTTTCTTT

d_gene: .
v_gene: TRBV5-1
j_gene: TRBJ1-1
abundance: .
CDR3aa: CASSLFSGETEAFF
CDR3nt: TGCGCCAGCAGCTTGTTTAGTGGAGAAACTGAAGCTTTCTTT

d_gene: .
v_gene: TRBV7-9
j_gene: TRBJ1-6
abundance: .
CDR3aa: CASSLGRGSNSPLHF
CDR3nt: TGTGCCAGCAGCTTAGGGAGGGGTTCGAATTCACCCCTCCACTTT

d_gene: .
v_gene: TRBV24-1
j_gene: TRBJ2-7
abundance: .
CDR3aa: CAPGFRPCYEQYF
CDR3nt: TGTGCCCCGGGTTTTCGGCCATGCTACGAGCAGTACTTC

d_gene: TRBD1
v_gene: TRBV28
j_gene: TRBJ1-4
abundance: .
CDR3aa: CASGSTGGAGWEKLFF
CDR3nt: TGTGCCAGCGGATCTACAGGGGGCGCGGGATGGGAAAAACTGTTTTTT

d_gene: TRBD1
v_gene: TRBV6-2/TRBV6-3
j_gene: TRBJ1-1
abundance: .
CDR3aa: CASSPIQGALRNTEAFF
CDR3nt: TGTGCCAGCAGTCCCATACAGGGGGCCTTGAGGAACACTGAAGCTTTCTTT

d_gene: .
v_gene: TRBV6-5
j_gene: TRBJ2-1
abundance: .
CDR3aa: CASRGPGTYNEQFF
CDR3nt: TGTGCCAGCAGGGGCCCGGGAACCTACAATGAGCAGTTCTTC

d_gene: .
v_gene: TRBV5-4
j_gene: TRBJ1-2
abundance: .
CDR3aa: CASSPSGSNYGYTF
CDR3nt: TGTGCCAGCAGCCCCTCAGGTTCTAACTATGGCTACACCTTC

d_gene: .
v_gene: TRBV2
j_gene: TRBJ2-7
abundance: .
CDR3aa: CASGDTKSYEQYF
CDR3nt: TGTGCCAGCGGAGATACAAAGTCCTACGAGCAGTACTTC

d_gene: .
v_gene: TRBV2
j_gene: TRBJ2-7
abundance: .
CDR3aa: CASSEALRHRASYEQYF
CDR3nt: TGTGCCAGCAGTGAAGCGCTTCGTCACAGGGCGTCCTACGAGCAGTACTTC

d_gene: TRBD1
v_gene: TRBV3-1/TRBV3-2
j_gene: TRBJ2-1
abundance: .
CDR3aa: CASSQTGTGVNLFF
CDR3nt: TGTGCCAGCAGCCAAACCGGGACAGGGGTTAATCTGTTCTTC

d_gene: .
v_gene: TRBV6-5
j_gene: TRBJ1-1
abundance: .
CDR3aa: CASTDQTGLNTEAFF
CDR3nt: TGTGCCAGCACCGATCAGACAGGATTGAACACTGAAGCTTTCTTT

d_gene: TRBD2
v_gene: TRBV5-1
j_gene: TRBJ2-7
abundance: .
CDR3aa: CASSLARTSGIYEQYF
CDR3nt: TGCGCCAGCAGCTTGGCCCGGACTAGCGGAATCTACGAGCAGTACTTC

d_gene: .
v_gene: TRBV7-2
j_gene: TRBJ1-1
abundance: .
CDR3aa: CASSLDRLSEAFF
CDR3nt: TGTGCCAGCAGCTTAGACAGATTATCTGAAGCTTTCTTT

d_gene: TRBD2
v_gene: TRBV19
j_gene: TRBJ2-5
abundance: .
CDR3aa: CASSRRLADQETQYF
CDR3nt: TGTGCCAGTAGTAGGCGACTAGCGGACCAAGAGACCCAGTACTTC

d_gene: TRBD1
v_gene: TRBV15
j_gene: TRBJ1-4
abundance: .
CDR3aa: CATSSGTGNYNEKLFF
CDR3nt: TGTGCCACCAGCTCCGGGACAGGGAACTATAATGAAAAACTGTTTTTT

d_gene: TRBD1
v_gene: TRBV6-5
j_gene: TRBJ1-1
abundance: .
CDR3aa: CASSTGQGLNTEAFF
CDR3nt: TGTGCCAGCAGTACCGGACAGGGGTTGAACACTGAAGCTTTCTTT

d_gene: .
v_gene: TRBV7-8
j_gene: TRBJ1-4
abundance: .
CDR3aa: CASSLAIREKLFF
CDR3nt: TGTGCCAGCAGCTTAGCTATTCGGGAAAAACTGTTTTTT

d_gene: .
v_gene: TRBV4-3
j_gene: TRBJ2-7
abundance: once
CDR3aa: CASSQEMGQKYYEQYF
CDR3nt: TGCGCCAGCAGCCAAGAGATGGGGCAGAAGTACTACGAGCAGTACTTC

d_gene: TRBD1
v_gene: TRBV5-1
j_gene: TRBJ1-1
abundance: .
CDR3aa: CASSPLAGGTEAFF
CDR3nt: TGCGCCAGCAGCCCCCTGGCAGGGGGCACTGAAGCTTTCTTT

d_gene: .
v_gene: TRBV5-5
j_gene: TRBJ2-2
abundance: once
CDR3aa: CASSLAAGELGSGELFF
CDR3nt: TGTGCCAGCAGCTTGGCCGCAGGGGAATTGGGGTCCGGGGAGCTGTTTTTT

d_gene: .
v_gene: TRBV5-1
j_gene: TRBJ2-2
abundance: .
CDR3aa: CASSLDGGTGELFF
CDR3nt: TGCGCCAGCAGCTTGGACGGCGGCACCGGGGAGCTGTTTTTT

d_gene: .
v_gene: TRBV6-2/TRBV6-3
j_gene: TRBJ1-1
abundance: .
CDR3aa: CASSHRDTEAFF
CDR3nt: TGTGCCAGCAGTCACAGGGACACTGAAGCTTTCTTT

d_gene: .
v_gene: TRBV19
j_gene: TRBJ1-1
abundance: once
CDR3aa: CASSLQWNTEAFF
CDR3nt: TGTGCCAGTAGTTTACAGTGGAACACTGAAGCTTTCTTT

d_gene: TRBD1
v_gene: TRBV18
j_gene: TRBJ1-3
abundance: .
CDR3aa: CASSPGQGPGEGF
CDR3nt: TGTGCCAGCTCACCGGGACAGGGGCCCGGCGAAGGTTTT

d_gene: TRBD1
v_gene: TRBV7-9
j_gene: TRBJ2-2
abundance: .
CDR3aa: CASGPGQVNTGELFF
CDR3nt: TGTGCCAGCGGACCGGGACAGGTTAACACCGGGGAGCTGTTTTTT

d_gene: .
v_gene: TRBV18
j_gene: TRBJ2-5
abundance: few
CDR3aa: CASSPTQGGTETQYF
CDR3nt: TGTGCCAGCTCACCAACACAGGGCGGAACGGAGACCCAGTACTTC

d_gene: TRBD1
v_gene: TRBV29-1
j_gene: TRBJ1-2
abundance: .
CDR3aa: CSVTSDRDGYGYTF
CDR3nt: TGCAGCGTTACGTCGGACAGGGACGGCTATGGCTACACCTTC

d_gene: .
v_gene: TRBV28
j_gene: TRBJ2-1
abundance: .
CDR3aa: CASSGASAASYNEQFF
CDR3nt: TGTGCCAGCAGTGGCGCCAGCGCCGCCTCCTACAATGAGCAGTTCTTC

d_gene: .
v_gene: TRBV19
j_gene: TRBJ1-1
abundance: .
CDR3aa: CASGHLNTEAFF
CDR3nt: TGTGCCAGCGGACACTTGAACACTGAAGCTTTCTTT

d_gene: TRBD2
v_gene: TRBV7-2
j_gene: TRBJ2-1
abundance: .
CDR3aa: CASSITLADSYNEQFF
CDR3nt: TGTGCCAGCAGCATCACGCTAGCGGACTCCTACAATGAGCAGTTCTTC

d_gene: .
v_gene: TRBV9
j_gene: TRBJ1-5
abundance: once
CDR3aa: CASSAAGEGQPQHF
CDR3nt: TGTGCCAGCAGCGCGGCAGGGGAAGGTCAGCCCCAGCATTTT

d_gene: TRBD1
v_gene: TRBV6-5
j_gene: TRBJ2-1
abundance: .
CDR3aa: CASSYSGQGAFEQFF
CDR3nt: TGTGCCAGCAGTTACTCGGGACAGGGGGCGTTTGAGCAGTTCTTC

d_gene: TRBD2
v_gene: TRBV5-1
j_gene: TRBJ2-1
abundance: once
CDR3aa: CASSERGGSYNEQFF
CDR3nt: TGCGCCAGCAGCGAGCGGGGGGGATCCTACAATGAGCAGTTCTTC

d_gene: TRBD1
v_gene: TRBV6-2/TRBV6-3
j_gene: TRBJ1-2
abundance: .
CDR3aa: CASSSGGVNGYTF
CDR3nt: TGTGCCAGCAGCTCAGGGGGAGTGAATGGCTACACCTTC

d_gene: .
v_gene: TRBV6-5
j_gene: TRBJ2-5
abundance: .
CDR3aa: CASSRTSLGETQYF
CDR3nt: TGTGCCAGCAGCAGAACTAGCCTGGGGGAGACCCAGTACTTC

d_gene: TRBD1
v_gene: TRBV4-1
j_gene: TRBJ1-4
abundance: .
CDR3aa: CASSPPLDRAREKLFF
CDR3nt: TGCGCCAGCAGCCCACCTCTCGACAGGGCACGGGAAAAACTGTTTTTT

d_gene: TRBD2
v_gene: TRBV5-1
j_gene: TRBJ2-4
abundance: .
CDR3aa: CASSPFSSGGLAKNIQYF
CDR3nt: TGCGCCAGCAGCCCATTTTCCAGCGGGGGGTTAGCCAAAAACATTCAGTACTTC

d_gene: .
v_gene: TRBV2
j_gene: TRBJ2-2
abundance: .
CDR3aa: CASSTDRSETGELFF
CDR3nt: TGTGCCAGCAGTACAGACAGGAGTGAGACCGGGGAGCTGTTTTTT

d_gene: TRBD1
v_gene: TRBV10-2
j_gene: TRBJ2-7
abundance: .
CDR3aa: CASTAGTGGVSKQYF
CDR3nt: TGCGCCAGCACCGCCGGGACAGGGGGCGTATCTAAACAGTACTTC

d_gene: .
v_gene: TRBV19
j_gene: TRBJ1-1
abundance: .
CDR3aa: CASSEVRWNTEAFF
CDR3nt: TGTGCCAGTAGTGAAGTGCGCTGGAACACTGAAGCTTTCTTT

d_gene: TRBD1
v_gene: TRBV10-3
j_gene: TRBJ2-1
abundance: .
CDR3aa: CAISVPGGAGEQFF
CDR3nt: TGTGCCATCAGTGTCCCAGGGGGCGCGGGGGAGCAGTTCTTC

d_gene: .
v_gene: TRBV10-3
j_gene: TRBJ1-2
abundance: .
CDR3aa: CAISEPGTLSNYGYTF
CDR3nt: TGTGCCATCAGTGAACCCGGGACACTATCTAACTATGGCTACACCTTC

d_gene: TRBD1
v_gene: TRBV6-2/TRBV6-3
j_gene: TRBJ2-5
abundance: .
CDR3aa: CASSPGTGARAKETQYF
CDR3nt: TGTGCCAGCAGCCCGGGGACAGGGGCGCGGGCCAAAGAGACCCAGTACTTC

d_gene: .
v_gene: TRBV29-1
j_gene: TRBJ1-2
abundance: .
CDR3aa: CSVVKGPNYGYTF
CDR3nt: TGCAGCGTTGTGAAGGGGCCCAATTATGGCTACACCTTC

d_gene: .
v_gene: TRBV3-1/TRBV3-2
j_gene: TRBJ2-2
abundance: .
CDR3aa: CASSPKWALGTGELFF
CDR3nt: TGTGCCAGCAGCCCCAAGTGGGCCTTAGGCACCGGGGAGCTGTTTTTT